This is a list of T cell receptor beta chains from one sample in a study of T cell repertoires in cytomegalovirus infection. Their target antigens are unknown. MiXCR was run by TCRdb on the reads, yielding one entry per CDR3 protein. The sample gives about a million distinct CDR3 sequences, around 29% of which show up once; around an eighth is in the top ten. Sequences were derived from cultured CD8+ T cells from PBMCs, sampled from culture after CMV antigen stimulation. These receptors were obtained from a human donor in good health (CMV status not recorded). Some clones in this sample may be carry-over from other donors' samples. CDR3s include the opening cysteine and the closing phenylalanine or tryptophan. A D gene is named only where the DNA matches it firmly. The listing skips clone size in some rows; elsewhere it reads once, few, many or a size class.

CDR3aa: CASSGDSSYNSPLHF; CDR3nt: TGTGCCAGCAGCGGGGACAGCTCCTATAATTCACCCCTCCACTTT; v_gene: TRBV7-6; d_gene: TRBD1; j_gene: TRBJ1-6; abundance: few
CDR3aa: CASSFLGTLNTEAFF; CDR3nt: TGTGCCAGCAGCTTCCTCGGGACATTGAACACTGAAGCTTTCTTT; v_gene: TRBV5-4; d_gene: .; j_gene: TRBJ1-1; abundance: .
CDR3aa: CASSRDLNQPQHF; CDR3nt: TGTGCCAGCAGCAGGGACCTCAATCAGCCCCAGCATTTT; v_gene: TRBV7-9; d_gene: .; j_gene: TRBJ1-5; abundance: few
CDR3aa: CASSWSRPYNF; CDR3nt: TGTGCCAGCAGCTGGTCGAGGCCTTACAACTTC; v_gene: TRBV7-3; d_gene: .; j_gene: TRBJ1-2; abundance: .
CDR3aa: CASSLELTSPSTDTQYF; CDR3nt: TGTGCCAGCAGCTTAGAACTTACTAGCCCTAGCACAGATACGCAGTATTTT; v_gene: TRBV7-9; d_gene: .; j_gene: TRBJ2-3; abundance: .
CDR3aa: CASSQERGRDSPLHF; CDR3nt: TGTGCCAGCAGCCAAGAAAGGGGGCGCGATTCACCCCTCCACTTT; v_gene: TRBV14; d_gene: TRBD1; j_gene: TRBJ1-6; abundance: few
CDR3aa: CASSLSRASRPQHF; CDR3nt: TGTGCCAGCAGTTTAAGTAGGGCGTCTCGGCCCCAGCATTTT; v_gene: TRBV28; d_gene: .; j_gene: TRBJ1-5; abundance: .
CDR3aa: CASSLSIDEAFF; CDR3nt: TGTGCCAGCAGCTTATCGATAGATGAAGCTTTCTTT; v_gene: TRBV7-9; d_gene: .; j_gene: TRBJ1-1; abundance: few
CDR3aa: CAISESTGRLETEYGYTF; CDR3nt: TGTGCCATCAGTGAGTCGACGGGAAGGCTCGAAACTGAATATGGCTACACCTTC; v_gene: TRBV10-3; d_gene: .; j_gene: TRBJ1-2; abundance: .
CDR3aa: CASRTTYPGVHSPLHF; CDR3nt: TGTGCCAGCAGAACTACCTATCCCGGGGTTCATTCACCCCTCCACTTT; v_gene: TRBV7-9; d_gene: .; j_gene: TRBJ1-6; abundance: few
CDR3aa: CASSYSQGGGLTLYGYTF; CDR3nt: TGTGCCAGCAGTTACTCCCAGGGAGGTGGACTGACCCTCTATGGCTACACCTTC; v_gene: TRBV6-2/TRBV6-3; d_gene: .; j_gene: TRBJ1-2; abundance: few
CDR3aa: CASRTVGGGRVYNEQFF; CDR3nt: TGTGCCAGCAGGACGGTAGGGGGGGGCCGCGTTTACAATGAGCAGTTCTTC; v_gene: TRBV6-2/TRBV6-3; d_gene: .; j_gene: TRBJ2-1; abundance: .
CDR3aa: CASSLGPVLQETQYF; CDR3nt: TGTGCTAGCAGCTTAGGCCCTGTATTGCAAGAGACCCAGTACTTC; v_gene: TRBV7-7; d_gene: .; j_gene: TRBJ2-5; abundance: .
CDR3aa: CAPSLEGGYTF; CDR3nt: TGCGCGCCTTCTCTGGAGGGTGGCTACACCTTC; v_gene: TRBV29-1; d_gene: .; j_gene: TRBJ1-2; abundance: .
CDR3aa: CASSFSGGPVQETQYF; CDR3nt: TGTGCCAGCAGTTTTTCTGGGGGACCAGTGCAAGAGACCCAGTACTTC; v_gene: TRBV7-6; d_gene: .; j_gene: TRBJ2-5; abundance: .
CDR3aa: CASSQVADSYNEQFF; CDR3nt: TGTGCCAGCAGCCAAGTTGCGGACAGCTACAATGAGCAGTTCTTC; v_gene: TRBV3-1; d_gene: .; j_gene: TRBJ2-1; abundance: .
CDR3aa: CASSLVEAADTQYF; CDR3nt: TGCGCCAGCAGCTTGGTAGAGGCAGCGGATACGCAGTATTTT; v_gene: TRBV5-1; d_gene: .; j_gene: TRBJ2-3; abundance: once
CDR3aa: CASSFFEQGASSEAFF; CDR3nt: TGTGCCAGCAGCTTCTTCGAACAGGGGGCTTCTTCTGAAGCTTTCTTT; v_gene: TRBV5-6; d_gene: TRBD1; j_gene: TRBJ1-1; abundance: .
CDR3aa: CASSTPGGGRENIQYF; CDR3nt: TGTGCCAGCAGTACCCCTGGGGGGGGGCGTGAAAACATTCAGTACTTC; v_gene: TRBV6-5; d_gene: .; j_gene: TRBJ2-4; abundance: .
CDR3aa: CASSQEARLYQETQYF; CDR3nt: TGTGCCAGCAGCCAAGAAGCCCGACTATACCAAGAGACCCAGTACTTC; v_gene: TRBV14; d_gene: .; j_gene: TRBJ2-5; abundance: .
CDR3aa: CASSRDRPTEAFF; CDR3nt: TGTGCCAGCAGCCGGGACAGGCCCACTGAAGCTTTCTTT; v_gene: TRBV6-6; d_gene: TRBD1; j_gene: TRBJ1-1; abundance: .
CDR3aa: CASSIAQGAYEQYF; CDR3nt: TGTGCCAGTAGTATTGCGCAGGGTGCCTACGAGCAGTACTTC; v_gene: TRBV19; d_gene: .; j_gene: TRBJ2-7; abundance: few
CDR3aa: CASSVTSGASYNEQFF; CDR3nt: TGTGCTAGCAGCGTGACTAGCGGGGCTTCCTACAATGAGCAGTTCTTC; v_gene: TRBV7-6; d_gene: TRBD2; j_gene: TRBJ2-1; abundance: few
CDR3aa: CASSLDGFATNEKLFF; CDR3nt: TGTGCCAGCAGCTTAGACGGGTTTGCAACTAATGAAAAACTGTTTTTT; v_gene: TRBV7-2; d_gene: .; j_gene: TRBJ1-4; abundance: .
CDR3aa: CASSPRSGGDNEQFF; CDR3nt: TGTGCCAGCAGCCCGAGGAGCGGGGGGGACAATGAGCAGTTCTTC; v_gene: TRBV7-6; d_gene: TRBD2; j_gene: TRBJ2-1; abundance: .
CDR3aa: CAIKGINTEAFF; CDR3nt: TGTGCCATCAAGGGAATTAACACTGAAGCTTTCTTT; v_gene: TRBV10-3; d_gene: .; j_gene: TRBJ1-1; abundance: few
CDR3aa: CASSLPTGGDEQFF; CDR3nt: TGTGCCAGCAGTTTACCCACAGGGGGCGATGAGCAGTTCTTC; v_gene: TRBV27; d_gene: TRBD1; j_gene: TRBJ2-1; abundance: .
CDR3aa: CASSAPGLEETQYF; CDR3nt: TGTGCCAGCAGCGCGCCGGGACTAGAAGAGACCCAGTACTTC; v_gene: TRBV5-5; d_gene: TRBD2; j_gene: TRBJ2-5; abundance: .
CDR3aa: CASSEPGLLQETQYF; CDR3nt: TGTGCCAGCAGTGAGCCGGGACTCCTACAAGAGACCCAGTACTTC; v_gene: TRBV25-1; d_gene: .; j_gene: TRBJ2-5; abundance: once
CDR3aa: CASSEGLAGGQETQYF; CDR3nt: TGCGCCAGCAGTGAGGGACTAGCGGGGGGCCAAGAGACCCAGTACTTC; v_gene: TRBV10-2; d_gene: TRBD2; j_gene: TRBJ2-5; abundance: .
CDR3aa: CATSGWDGANYGYTF; CDR3nt: TGTGCCACCAGTGGATGGGACGGAGCTAACTATGGCTACACCTTC; v_gene: TRBV24-1; d_gene: .; j_gene: TRBJ1-2; abundance: .
CDR3aa: CASSSMKDFPGQVEKPQHF; CDR3nt: TGTGCCAGCAGTTCGATGAAGGACTTCCCGGGACAGGTTGAAAAGCCCCAGCATTTT; v_gene: TRBV27; d_gene: TRBD1; j_gene: TRBJ1-5; abundance: many
CDR3aa: CASSYSPHQNTEAFF; CDR3nt: TGTGCCAGCAGTTACTCTCCACACCAGAACACTGAAGCTTTCTTT; v_gene: TRBV6-5; d_gene: .; j_gene: TRBJ1-1; abundance: .
CDR3aa: CATSSGRGGAYGYTF; CDR3nt: TGTGCCACCAGCAGCGGCCGGGGAGGGGCCTATGGCTACACCTTC; v_gene: TRBV15; d_gene: .; j_gene: TRBJ1-2; abundance: .
CDR3aa: CASSIVGRDNYQETQYF; CDR3nt: TGTGCCAGTAGTATAGTAGGACGAGACAACTACCAAGAGACCCAGTACTTC; v_gene: TRBV19; d_gene: .; j_gene: TRBJ2-5; abundance: .
CDR3aa: CASSSTGVYQETQYF; CDR3nt: TGCGCCAGCAGCTCGACAGGAGTGTACCAAGAGACCCAGTACTTC; v_gene: TRBV5-1; d_gene: .; j_gene: TRBJ2-5; abundance: few
CDR3aa: CASSQSGGRLETQYF; CDR3nt: TGTGCCAGCAGCCAAAGCGGGGGGAGGTTAGAGACCCAGTACTTC; v_gene: TRBV7-3; d_gene: TRBD2; j_gene: TRBJ2-5; abundance: .
CDR3aa: CASGDGLDTEAFF; CDR3nt: TGTGCCAGTGGGGACGGGTTAGACACTGAAGCTTTCTTT; v_gene: TRBV27; d_gene: .; j_gene: TRBJ1-1; abundance: .
CDR3aa: CASSLSEGDGVNSPLHF; CDR3nt: TGTGCCAGCAGTTTATCGGAGGGGGATGGGGTTAATTCACCCCTCCACTTT; v_gene: TRBV27; d_gene: .; j_gene: TRBJ1-6; abundance: few
CDR3aa: CASSPDHHWGYSNQPQHF; CDR3nt: TGTGCCAGCTCACCGGACCACCACTGGGGATATAGCAATCAGCCCCAGCATTTT; v_gene: TRBV18; d_gene: .; j_gene: TRBJ1-5; abundance: once
CDR3aa: CASSWPGPERGYTF; CDR3nt: TGTGCCAGCAGCTGGCCGGGGCCCGAGAGAGGCTACACCTTC; v_gene: TRBV7-9; d_gene: .; j_gene: TRBJ1-2; abundance: .
CDR3aa: CAISDPPEKLFF; CDR3nt: TGTGCCATCAGTGACCCCCCAGAGAAACTGTTTTTT; v_gene: TRBV10-3; d_gene: .; j_gene: TRBJ1-4; abundance: .
CDR3aa: CASRVRGYHNEQFF; CDR3nt: TGTGCCAGCAGGGTTCGGGGGTATCACAATGAGCAGTTCTTC; v_gene: TRBV27; d_gene: .; j_gene: TRBJ2-1; abundance: .
CDR3aa: CSAGYRNQPQHF; CDR3nt: TGCTCCGCCGGATATCGCAATCAGCCCCAGCATTTT; v_gene: TRBV10-2; d_gene: .; j_gene: TRBJ1-5; abundance: .
CDR3aa: CASSRLAGAARETQYF; CDR3nt: TGTGCCAGCAGCCGGCTAGCGGGGGCCGCCCGGGAGACCCAGTACTTC; v_gene: TRBV12-3/TRBV12-4; d_gene: TRBD2; j_gene: TRBJ2-5; abundance: many
CDR3aa: CASSYSGHFWGYTF; CDR3nt: TGTGCCAGCAGTTACTCGGGACATTTTTGGGGCTACACCTTC; v_gene: TRBV6-6; d_gene: .; j_gene: TRBJ1-2; abundance: .
CDR3aa: CASSLGLGGPNEQFF; CDR3nt: TGTGCCAGCAGTTTAGGGCTAGGGGGGCCTAATGAGCAGTTCTTC; v_gene: TRBV27; d_gene: .; j_gene: TRBJ2-1; abundance: many
CDR3aa: CASSSGTGYNSPLHF; CDR3nt: TGTGCCAGCAGTTCCGGGACAGGCTATAATTCACCCCTCCACTTT; v_gene: TRBV27; d_gene: TRBD1; j_gene: TRBJ1-6; abundance: .
CDR3aa: CSVGWNQPQHF; CDR3nt: TGCAGCGTTGGGTGGAATCAGCCCCAGCATTTT; v_gene: TRBV29-1; d_gene: .; j_gene: TRBJ1-5; abundance: .
CDR3aa: CSARGSTSTDTQYF; CDR3nt: TGCAGTGCTAGAGGCAGCACCAGCACAGATACGCAGTATTTT; v_gene: TRBV20-1; d_gene: .; j_gene: TRBJ2-3; abundance: .
CDR3aa: CASSLGQRTNYGYTF; CDR3nt: TGCGCCAGCAGCCTGGGGCAGCGTACTAACTATGGCTACACCTTC; v_gene: TRBV4-3; d_gene: .; j_gene: TRBJ1-2; abundance: .
CDR3aa: CASRSLSDRQQPKVEQYF; CDR3nt: TGTGCCAGCAGAAGTCTATCAGACAGGCAACAGCCCAAAGTCGAGCAGTACTTC; v_gene: TRBV27; d_gene: .; j_gene: TRBJ2-7; abundance: few
CDR3aa: CASSQGEWGILSPYNEQFF; CDR3nt: TGCGCCAGCAGCCAAGGCGAATGGGGGATACTCTCGCCCTACAATGAGCAGTTCTTC; v_gene: TRBV4-3; d_gene: .; j_gene: TRBJ2-1; abundance: once